Listed below are T cell receptor beta chains from one sample, sequenced in a study of T cells in Graves' hyperthyroidism and ophthalmopathy. In TCRdb, the multiplex PCR reads were re-called with MiXCR into one record per CDR3 protein. Among under 350,000 distinct CDR3 sequences listed, over 20% were seen once. Input material: blood. The receptor set was obtained from a woman aged 45-65 years with Graves' hyperthyroidism. The CDR3 runs from the conserved cysteine through the conserved F or W. D genes are given only for firm matches. The size field is filled for only some rows; it gives once, few, many or a size class.

j_call | d_call | clone_size | v_call | cdr3_nt | cdr3_aa
TRBJ2-3 | TRBD2 | many | TRBV7-3 | TGTGCCAGCAGCCCCAACCCGGGACTAGCGGGAGGAAAAGCAGATACGCAGTATTTT | CASSPNPGLAGGKADTQYF
TRBJ2-7 | TRBD1 | many | TRBV4-2 | TGTGCCAGCAGCCAAGTCGGACAGGGTACCTACGAGCAGTACTTC | CASSQVGQGTYEQYF
TRBJ2-5 | TRBD2 | many | TRBV12-3/TRBV12-4 | TGTGCCAGCAATACAGCGGGGCCACAAGAGACCCAGTACTTC | CASNTAGPQETQYF
TRBJ1-1 | - | many | TRBV12-3/TRBV12-4 | TGTGCCAGCAGTTGGGGAAACTTTGAAGCTTTCTTT | CASSWGNFEAFF
TRBJ2-7 | TRBD2 | - | TRBV6-1 | TGTGCCAGCAGGGACGGGACTAGCGGTACCTACGAGCAGTACTTC | CASRDGTSGTYEQYF
TRBJ1-4 | TRBD1 | many | TRBV30 | TGTGCCTGGAGTATAGGACAGGGGGAAAAACTGTTTTTT | CAWSIGQGEKLFF
TRBJ2-7 | - | many | TRBV7-9 | TGTGCCAGCAGCTGGCAGGGGGAGGACGAGCAGTACTTC | CASSWQGEDEQYF
TRBJ2-6 | - | many | TRBV5-1 | TGCGCCAGCAGCCCCCGGAATGGGGCCAACGTCCTGACTTTC | CASSPRNGANVLTF
TRBJ2-7 | - | many | TRBV6-1 | TGTGCCAGCAGACTTACTAGCCTTAGCTCCTACGAGCAGTACTTC | CASRLTSLSSYEQYF
TRBJ2-1 | - | many | TRBV20-1 | TGCAGTGCTCCCCCCGCGCAGAAGTACAATGAGCAGTTCTTC | CSAPPAQKYNEQFF
TRBJ2-7 | TRBD1 | many | TRBV7-2 | TGTGCCAGCAGCTTGCGGCCCCGGGGACAGGGTGTCCACGAGCAGTACTTC | CASSLRPRGQGVHEQYF
TRBJ1-1 | - | - | TRBV2 | TGTGCCAGCAGTGAACTGCTAATGAACACTGAAGCTTTCTTT | CASSELLMNTEAFF
TRBJ1-4 | - | - | TRBV6-2/TRBV6-3 | TGTGCCAGCATCAAAGAGGGACGGAGCTTTGAAAAACTGTTTTTT | CASIKEGRSFEKLFF
TRBJ2-7 | - | many | TRBV18 | TGTGCCAGCTCACCGATGGACACCGCCGAGCAGTACTTC | CASSPMDTAEQYF
TRBJ2-5 | TRBD2 | many | TRBV6-2/TRBV6-3 | TGTGCCAGCAGTTACTCGATAGGGAGCGGGAGAGAAAAGACCCAGTACTTC | CASSYSIGSGREKTQYF
TRBJ2-5 | - | many | TRBV7-2 | TGTGCCAGCAGCTTGGTGGGGTTAAAAGAGACCCAGTACTTC | CASSLVGLKETQYF
TRBJ1-2 | - | once | TRBV14 | TGTGCCAGCAGCCGGCAGTCCAGCCATGGCTACACCTTC | CASSRQSSHGYTF
TRBJ1-1 | - | few | TRBV20-1 | TGCAGTGCTCAACCCGGTCAGAACACTGAAGCTTTCTTT | CSAQPGQNTEAFF
TRBJ2-1 | - | many | TRBV7-2 | TGTGCCAGCAGCTTAGGCCCTGGGACGCAGCAGTTCTTC | CASSLGPGTQQFF
TRBJ2-7 | - | many | TRBV15 | TGTGCCACCAGCAGAGCAAGCAGGGGATATGCCTACGAGCAGTACTTC | CATSRASRGYAYEQYF
TRBJ2-3 | TRBD1 | many | TRBV27 | TGTGCCAGCCAAGGACAGGGATTTGCAGATACGCAGTATTTT | CASQGQGFADTQYF
TRBJ1-6 | TRBD1 | many | TRBV2 | TGTGCCAGCAGAGGGGACAGGGCGTCCTATAATTCACCCCTCCACTTT | CASRGDRASYNSPLHF
TRBJ1-5 | - | - | TRBV9 | TGTGCCAGCAGCGTAGCCTTAGACAGAGCTAGCAATCAGCCCCAGCATTTT | CASSVALDRASNQPQHF
TRBJ2-3 | - | many | TRBV5-4 | TGTGCCAGCAGCTTGGCGTATAACACAGATACGCAGTATTTT | CASSLAYNTDTQYF
TRBJ2-3 | - | few | TRBV2 | TGTGCCAGCAGTGAATTTGTCCCTGCTAGCACAGATACGCAGTATTTT | CASSEFVPASTDTQYF
TRBJ2-7 | TRBD2 | once | TRBV20-1 | TGCAGTGCTAGAGATAGGCATAGGAGCGGGAGTCGTTACGAGCAGTACTTC | CSARDRHRSGSRYEQYF
TRBJ2-4 | - | many | TRBV28 | TGTGCCAGCAGATCATCAGGGGTAGCCAAAAACATTCAGTACTTC | CASRSSGVAKNIQYF
TRBJ2-1 | - | many | TRBV12-3/TRBV12-4 | TGTGCCAGCAGTTCGGGTTTCTCCTACAATGAGCAGTTCTTC | CASSSGFSYNEQFF
TRBJ1-3 | TRBD1 | - | TRBV19 | TGTGCCAGTACCATCACAGGGGGAGGAAACACCATATATTTT | CASTITGGGNTIYF
TRBJ1-4 | - | - | TRBV28 | TGTGCCAGCAGTTCGGGACCGGGGATTGGAAAACTGTTTTTT | CASSSGPGIGKLFF
TRBJ1-2 | TRBD1 | few | TRBV24-1 | TGTGCCACCAGTGATGACAGGGGGCTTGGCTACACCTTC | CATSDDRGLGYTF
TRBJ2-1 | - | - | TRBV9 | TGTGCCAGCAGCTTCGCGGTTTCTTCGGCATTCAATGAGCAGTTCTTC | CASSFAVSSAFNEQFF
TRBJ2-7 | - | many | TRBV2 | TGTGCCAGCAGTGTTTTAGGGGCCGGGTACGAGCAGTACTTC | CASSVLGAGYEQYF
TRBJ1-2 | - | many | TRBV6-1 | TGTGCCAGCACCCTAGGACAGATGGGTGGCTACACCTTC | CASTLGQMGGYTF
TRBJ2-5 | TRBD2 | - | TRBV5-8 | TGTGCCAGCAGCTTTTCGGTACTAGCGGGGGACGAGGTGGGAGGAGAGACCCAGTACTTC | CASSFSVLAGDEVGGETQYF
TRBJ2-7 | - | many | TRBV7-8 | TGTGCCAGCAGTTCCCCCGACAATTACCCCTACGAGCAGTACTTC | CASSSPDNYPYEQYF
TRBJ1-5 | TRBD1 | - | TRBV20-1 | TGCAGTGCTAGACAAACGGGACAGGGTAAAAGACAGCCCCAGCATTTT | CSARQTGQGKRQPQHF
TRBJ1-5 | - | - | TRBV6-1 | TGTGCCAGCATTTCCCGGGACAATCGAGGTCAGCCCCAGCATTTT | CASISRDNRGQPQHF
TRBJ1-1 | - | many | TRBV28 | TGTGCCAGCAGTTTATGGTCCACTGAAGCTTTCTTT | CASSLWSTEAFF
TRBJ2-3 | TRBD2 | - | TRBV3-1 | TGTGCCAGCAGCCGACGAGCGGGAGGGAGCACAGATACGCAGTATTTT | CASSRRAGGSTDTQYF
TRBJ1-5 | - | - | TRBV28 | TGTGCCAGCAGTTTTTACGGGACCCCTACGGATCAGCCCCAGCATTTT | CASSFYGTPTDQPQHF
TRBJ1-2 | - | many | TRBV5-8 | TGTGCCAGCAGCTTGGGGACATATAACTATGGCTACACCTTC | CASSLGTYNYGYTF
TRBJ2-7 | - | many | TRBV7-6 | TGTGCCAGCAGGCCCTCCGGTTTTGACGAGCAGTACTTC | CASRPSGFDEQYF
TRBJ1-1 | - | many | TRBV11-2 | TGTGCCAGCAGCTTAACCCACGGTCGGTCAAACACTGAAGCTTTCTTT | CASSLTHGRSNTEAFF
TRBJ2-1 | - | - | TRBV14 | TGTGCCAGCAGCCAAGATCTTATGGCAGATGAGCAGTTCTTC | CASSQDLMADEQFF
TRBJ2-3 | TRBD2 | many | TRBV29-1 | TGCAGCGTCGGACTAGCGGGAGTCTCAGATACGCAGTATTTT | CSVGLAGVSDTQYF
TRBJ1-2 | - | many | TRBV9 | TGTGCCAGCGGGGCGCAGACAGCTAACTATGGCTACACCTTC | CASGAQTANYGYTF
TRBJ2-2 | - | - | TRBV6-1 | TGTGCCAGCAATCCAACCCCCAGCTACACCGGGGAGCTGTTTTTT | CASNPTPSYTGELFF
TRBJ1-5 | TRBD1 | - | TRBV12-3/TRBV12-4 | TGTGCCAGCAGAACAGGGGGCCTTCAGCCCCAGCATTTT | CASRTGGLQPQHF
TRBJ1-1 | - | - | TRBV6-1 | TGTGCCAGCAGTGAAAACACAGTCGGGACTGAAGCTTTCTTT | CASSENTVGTEAFF
TRBJ1-4 | TRBD1 | many | TRBV20-1 | TGCAGTGCCGGCAGACAGGGAGGAAAAGAAAAACTGTTTTTT | CSAGRQGGKEKLFF
TRBJ1-1 | - | few | TRBV28 | TGTGCCAGCAGCCCCCCACCCGGGAACACTGAAGCTTTCTTT | CASSPPPGNTEAFF
TRBJ2-5 | - | many | TRBV28 | TGTGCCAGCAGATACGAAGAGACCCAGTACTTC | CASRYEETQYF
TRBJ1-5 | - | - | TRBV14 | TGTGCCAGCAGCCAAGGCGTCAATCAGCCCCAGCATTTT | CASSQGVNQPQHF
TRBJ1-5 | TRBD1 | few | TRBV5-8 | TGTGCCAGCAGGAGGACAGGGGACCAGCCCCAGCATTTT | CASRRTGDQPQHF